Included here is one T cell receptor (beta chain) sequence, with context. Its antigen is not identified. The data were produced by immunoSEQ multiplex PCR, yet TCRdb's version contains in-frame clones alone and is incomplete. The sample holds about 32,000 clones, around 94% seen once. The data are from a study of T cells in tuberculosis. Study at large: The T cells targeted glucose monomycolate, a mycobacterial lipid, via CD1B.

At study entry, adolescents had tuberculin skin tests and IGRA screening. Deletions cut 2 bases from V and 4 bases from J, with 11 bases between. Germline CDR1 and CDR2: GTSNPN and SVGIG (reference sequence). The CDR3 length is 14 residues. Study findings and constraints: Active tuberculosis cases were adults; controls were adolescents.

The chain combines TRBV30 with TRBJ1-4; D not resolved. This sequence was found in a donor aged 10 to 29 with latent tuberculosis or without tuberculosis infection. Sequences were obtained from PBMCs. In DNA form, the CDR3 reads TGTGCCTGGAGTCTAGAGGGAGGTAATGAAAAACTGTTTTTT. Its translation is CAWSLEGGNEKLFF. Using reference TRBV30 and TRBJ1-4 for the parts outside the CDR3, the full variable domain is SQTIHQWPATLVQPVGSPLSLECTVEGTSNPNLYWYRQAAGRGLQLLFYSVGIGQISSEVPQNLSASRPQDRQFILSSKKLLLSDSGFYLCAWSLEGGNEKLFFGSGTQLSVL.